The 31 T cell receptor beta chains listed next were all sequenced from one sample in a study of blood T cell repertoires in COVID-19. Clones were sequenced by immunoSEQ multiplex PCR, and TCRdb holds only the in-frame ones, with some missing. Of about 270,000 clones in the sample, 80% to 90% are singletons; the top ten hold 2% to 3%. Material for sequencing was PBMCs or T cells enriched from blood (not recorded which). These receptors all come from a woman in her late teens or twenties who had recovered from COVID-19.

V is TRBV4-1 and J is TRBJ2-3; 8 bases are shared with TRBD2. The germline CDR1 and CDR2 sequences are MGHRA and YSYEKL. The CDR3 is 16 amino acids. V lost 0 bases and J lost 6; bases outside the gene matches: 8. The CDR3 coding sequence is TGCGCCAGCAGCCAAGATTTCCGGGGGGGCCAGGATACGCAGTATTTT. This translates into CASSQDFRGGQDTQYF.

This chain connects TRBV27 to TRBJ1-1; D is unresolved. From germline, CDR1 is MNHEY and CDR2 SMNVEV (reference sequence). The CDR3 spans 15 residues. V was clipped by 4 bases and J by 1 base, with 13 bases between them. CDR3 protein: CASSSGLGKNTEAFF. In DNA, the CDR3 is TGTGCCAGCAGTTCCGGGCTCGGGAAGAACACTGAAGCTTTCTTT.

V and J are TRBV2 and TRBJ1-5; 11 bases align to TRBD1. Germline CDR1 reads SNHLY; CDR2 reads FYNNEI. The CDR3 length is 15 residues. The V segment lost 8 bases and the J segment 7 bases; nucleotides outside the gene matches: 10. The CDR3 DNA sequence: TGTGCCAGCTCCCGGGACAGGGGGTTTCGACAGCCCCAGCATTTT. Protein sequence: CASSRDRGFRQPQHF.

The rearrangement uses TRBV4-1 and TRBJ2-2, with TRBD1 matching 9 bases. With 1 base clipped from V and 6 bases from J, the junction kept 6 bases outside the gene matches. Germline V lookup: CDR1 MGHRA, CDR2 YSYEKL. CDR3 length equals 16 residues. The CDR3 is CASSQVGQGYPGELFF. The CDR3 coding sequence is TGCGCCAGCAGCCAAGTGGGACAGGGTTACCCCGGGGAGCTGTTTTTT.

This chain joins TRBV30 and TRBJ1-2; D possibly corresponds to TRBD1 (6 bases). Germline V lookup: CDR1 GTSNPN, CDR2 SVGIG (reference sequence). The ends were cut back, 3 bases at V and 4 bases at J, with 15 bases in the middle. This CDR3 is 14 amino acids long. This chain's CDR3 is CAWSPTGLGYGYTF. The CDR3 bases are TGTGCCTGGAGCCCCACAGGGTTGGGCTATGGCTACACCTTC.

This sequence joins TRBV10-2 and TRBJ1-1, with D tentatively TRBD1 (6 bases). The germline V gene encodes CDR1 WSHSY and CDR2 SAAADI. This CDR3 is 12 amino acids long. V was shortened by 6 bases and J by 7 bases, with 12 bases between the two germline ends. CDR3 protein: CASRMKGVEAFF. The CDR3 nucleotides read TGCGCCAGCAGAATGAAGGGGGTTGAAGCTTTCTTT.

The chain uses TRBV7-3 and TRBJ2-5; 9 bases are a match to TRBD1. Germline lookup yields CDR1 SGHTA and CDR2 FQGTGA. The CDR3 extends over 16 amino acids. The V and J ends lost 2 bases and 5 bases, in that order; junction bases with no gene match: 9. CDR3 sequence: CASSLGGQGGAETQYF. Here the CDR3 DNA reads TGTGCCAGCAGCTTAGGGGGACAGGGAGGTGCCGAGACCCAGTACTTC.

This chain joins TRBV15 and TRBJ1-2; a weak D match, TRBD1 (6 bases). Trimming removed 0 bases from V and 4 bases from J, with 12 bases in between. This CDR3 has 15 amino acids. Germline CDR1 is LNHNV and CDR2 is YYDKDF (reference sequence). This CDR3 reads CATSRDGDTLYGYTF. CDR3 nucleotides: TGTGCCACCAGCAGAGATGGGGACACCCTCTATGGCTACACCTTC.

The chain uses TRBV10-1 and TRBJ1-1; D remains ambiguous. Between the trimmed V and J ends, which lost 4 bases and 1 base, there was a span of 7 bases. Germline V gene lookup returns CDR1 WNHNN and CDR2 SYGVQD (reference sequence). The CDR3 consists of 13 residues. The CDR3 reads CASSASENTEAFF. CDR3 coding DNA: TGCGCCAGCAGTGCATCAGAGAACACTGAAGCTTTCTTT.

J is TRBJ2-7 and V is TRBV5-4, with 7 bases that match TRBD2. Trimming took 4 bases from V and 4 from J; bases not matched to a gene: 8. Germline V CDR1 and CDR2: SGHNT, YYREEE (reference sequence). The CDR3 runs 14 residues. CDR3 DNA: TGTGCCAGCAGCGCGGGACTACCTCCTTACGAGCAGTACTTC. Its translation: CASSAGLPPYEQYF.

The rearrangement links TRBV5-4 to TRBJ2-1, with D tentatively TRBD1 (5 bases). Germline V CDR1 and CDR2: SGHNT, YYREEE (reference sequence). Trimming stripped 2 bases from V and 6 bases from J, with 6 bases between. The CDR3 is made up of 12 amino acids. CDR3 region: CASSLGVNEQFF. CDR3 DNA sequence: TGTGCCAGCAGCTTAGGGGTCAATGAGCAGTTCTTC.

The rearrangement links TRBV9 to TRBJ1-1; D remains ambiguous. This CDR3 contains 12 residues. V was trimmed by 4 bases and J by 1 base, leaving 5 bases between them. CDR1 is SGDLS, CDR2 YYNGEE, per germline. CDR3 in amino acids: CASSQSNTEAFF. CDR3 sequence (DNA): TGTGCCAGCAGCCAATCGAACACTGAAGCTTTCTTT.

The chain is built from TRBV3-1 (or the pseudogene TRBV3-2) and TRBJ1-1; 8 nucleotides align to TRBD1. The CDR3 is made up of 15 amino acids. With 3 bases clipped from V and 5 bases from J, the junction kept 8 bases outside the gene matches. Germline loops: CDR1 LGHDT, CDR2 YNNKEL (reference sequence). CDR3 loop: CASSQPGRGLTEAFF. In nucleotides, the CDR3 is TGTGCCAGCAGCCAGCCGGGCAGGGGGCTTACTGAAGCTTTCTTT.

The CDR3 loop reads CASSEVTGVNYGYTF. The CDR3 DNA is TGTGCCAGCAGTGAAGTAACAGGGGTAAACTATGGCTACACCTTC. The chain links TRBV2 to TRBJ1-2, with 7 bases fitting TRBD1. The germline V gene encodes CDR1 SNHLY and CDR2 FYNNEI. The junction had 4 bases not matched to a gene; V was cut back by 1 base and J by 2 bases. The CDR3 spans 15 residues.

V and J are TRBV27 and TRBJ1-1; TRBD1 might be the D (5 bases). The V end lost 2 bases, the J end lost 0 bases, and 10 bases lay between the germline ends. The CDR3 contains 15 residues. Germline CDR1 and CDR2: MNHEY and SMNVEV (reference sequence). Written as DNA, the CDR3 is TGTGCCAGCAGTTTAACAGGAACGATGAACACTGAAGCTTTCTTT. Amino acid sequence: CASSLTGTMNTEAFF.

V is TRBV2 and J is TRBJ2-1; 12 bases align to TRBD2. The CDR3 extends over 16 amino acids. CDR1 is SNHLY, CDR2 FYNNEI, per germline. The V segment lost 7 bases and the J segment 0 bases; nucleotides outside the gene matches: 4. This chain's CDR3 is CASIPSGGASYNEQFF. CDR3 bases: TGTGCCAGCATTCCTAGCGGGGGGGCCTCCTACAATGAGCAGTTCTTC.

V is TRBV11-2 and J is TRBJ2-3, with 12 bases identical to TRBD2. The CDR3 runs to 18 residues. J was trimmed by 1 base and V by 3 bases; bases with no gene match: 8. From germline, CDR1 is SGHAT and CDR2 FQNNGV. The CDR3 coding sequence is TGTGCCAGCAGCTTGAGGCTAGCGGGGGGGCGGGGCACAGATACGCAGTATTTT. Its translation: CASSLRLAGGRGTDTQYF.

The chain has TRBV5-1 and TRBJ1-5; 8 bases line up with TRBD1. V lost 4 bases and J lost 0; bases outside the gene matches: 18. The germline CDR1 and CDR2 sequences are SGHRS and YFSETQ. This CDR3 contains 20 residues. CDR3 nucleotide sequence: TGCGCCAGCAGCCACCTCTTGAGGCAGGGGGCCAACAATAGCAATCAGCCCCAGCATTTT. The encoded protein is CASSHLLRQGANNSNQPQHF.

V and J are TRBV28 and TRBJ1-2, with D maybe TRBD1 (5 bases). The V end lost 5 bases, the J end lost 6 bases, and 25 bases lay between the germline ends. CDR1 and CDR2 from the germline V gene are MDHEN and SYDVKM. The CDR3 spans 17 residues. The CDR3 coding sequence is TGTGCCAGCAGTCCATTCGGGGAGGAGCTTTCAGGGAATGGCTACACCTTC. Protein sequence: CASSPFGEELSGNGYTF.

The chain has TRBV27 and TRBJ2-3, with D perhaps matching TRBD1 (6 bases). The germline V gene has CDR1 MNHEY and CDR2 SMNVEV (reference sequence). The length of the CDR3 is 16 residues. Trimming shortened V by 6 bases and J by 0 bases, and 16 bases separated the two germline ends. CDR3 DNA sequence: TGTGCCAGCAGCAGACAGACAGGTTTTAGCACAGATACGCAGTATTTT. This sequence encodes CASSRQTGFSTDTQYF.

J is TRBJ1-2 and V is TRBV9; 10 bases map to TRBD1. V lost 0 bases and J lost 8; bases outside the gene matches: 4. The CDR3 contains 14 residues. From germline, CDR1 is SGDLS and CDR2 YYNGEE. In DNA form, the CDR3 reads TGTGCCAGCAGCGTAGGACAGGGGGCGATCGGCTACACCTTC. As protein: CASSVGQGAIGYTF.

The rearrangement joins TRBV5-1 to TRBJ2-2; the D is unclear. Trimming left V 8 bases short and J 8 bases short, with 10 bases between. Germline V gene sequence: CDR1 SGHRS, CDR2 YFSETQ. The CDR3 extends over 11 amino acids. The CDR3 nucleotides read TGCGCCAGTCGGGTCAGTGGGGAGCTGTTTTTT. Its protein is CASRVSGELFF. The full variable domain, its missing parts supplied by reference TRBV5-1 and TRBJ2-2, is KAGVTQTPRYLIKTRGQQVTLSCSPISGHRSVSWYQQTPGQGLQFLFEYFSETQRNKGNFPGRFSGRQFSNSRSEMNVSTLELGDSALYLCASRVSGELFFGEGSRLTVL.

This rearrangement joins TRBV5-4 to TRBJ2-2, with TRBD1 identical over 11 bases. Trimming cost V 4 bases and J 3 bases; bases outside gene matches: 5. The CDR3 length is 16 residues. Germline-derived CDR1 and CDR2 are SGHNT and YYREEE (reference sequence). The CDR3: CASSGGQGGDTGELFF. The CDR3 bases are TGTGCCAGCAGCGGGGGACAGGGGGGCGACACCGGGGAGCTGTTTTTT.

The V and J genes are TRBV11-2 and TRBJ1-3, with D possibly TRBD1 on 6 matching bases. CDR1 SGHAT and CDR2 FQNNGV come from the germline V gene. V was pared by 4 bases and J by 0 bases, with 19 bases between. The CDR3 runs to 18 residues. CDR3 sequence reads: CASSSWTRQASSGNTIYF. CDR3 DNA sequence: TGTGCCAGCAGCTCCTGGACCAGACAGGCAAGCTCTGGAAACACCATATATTTT.

The chain combines TRBV6-6 with TRBJ1-1, with D unclear. V shed 5 bases and J shed 1 base, with 11 bases lying between them. CDR3 length: 14 amino acids. Germline V gene sequence: CDR1 MNHNY, CDR2 SVGAGI (reference sequence). CDR3 region: CASSMEISNTEAFF. The DNA for the CDR3 is TGTGCCAGCAGTATGGAGATTTCGAACACTGAAGCTTTCTTT.

The chain recombines TRBV7-3 with TRBJ1-3; TRBD1 matches 8 bases. CDR1 is SGHTA, CDR2 FQGTGA, per germline. The CDR3 consists of 15 residues. With 5 bases clipped from V and 0 bases from J, the junction kept 3 bases outside the gene matches. Here the CDR3 reads CASSQTGGSGNTIYF. The CDR3 DNA is TGTGCCAGCAGCCAAACAGGGGGCTCTGGAAACACCATATATTTT.

The chain is built from TRBV5-1 and TRBJ1-2; 9 positions agree with TRBD1. Germline loops: CDR1 SGHRS, CDR2 YFSETQ. J lost 2 bases, V lost 4 bases, and 15 bases had no gene match. The CDR3 is made up of 18 amino acids. The CDR3 DNA reads TGCGCCAGCAGCCAGGTAACAGGGGGCGTCCGTCTAAACTATGGCTACACCTTC. Its translation is CASSQVTGGVRLNYGYTF.

This clone appeared once. The V call is TRBV18, the J call TRBJ2-7, with 8 bases identical to TRBD1. The trim removed 0 bases at V and 2 bases at J, leaving 6 bases unmatched. CDR3 size: 16 residues. Germline CDR1 reads KGHSH; CDR2 reads LQKENI. CDR3 protein: CASSPPGGQGAYEQYF. The CDR3 bases are TGTGCCAGCTCACCACCGGGTGGACAGGGAGCCTACGAGCAGTACTTC.

The chain links TRBV6-4 to TRBJ2-3; D might be TRBD2 (6 bases). The CDR3 is 15 residues long. The germline V gene has CDR1 MRHNA and CDR2 SNTAGT. Trimming pared 3 bases from V and 0 bases from J, leaving 10 bases between. The DNA for the CDR3 is TGTGCCAGCAGTGAGGGGCTAGCGAGCACAGATACGCAGTATTTT. Translated: CASSEGLASTDTQYF.

The chain joins TRBV28 to TRBJ2-3; the D is unclear. Per germline, CDR1 MDHEN and CDR2 SYDVKM. V was trimmed by 3 bases and J by 3 bases, leaving 13 bases between them. This CDR3 contains 15 residues. CDR3 DNA sequence: TGTGCCAGCAGTTTTCAAGAGGATTTTACAGATACGCAGTATTTT. Translation: CASSFQEDFTDTQYF.

This chain uses TRBV24-1 with TRBJ2-3; D unclear. Germline lookup yields CDR1 KGHDR and CDR2 SFDVKD. Trimming pared 4 bases from V and 7 bases from J, leaving 11 bases between. This CDR3 spans 13 amino acids. Written as DNA, the CDR3 is TGTGCCACCAGTGACCCGGCGGTGCATACGCAGTATTTT. It is translated as CATSDPAVHTQYF.